Described below is a single TCR beta chain sequence and its context. Its antigen is currently unknown. Germline CDR1 reads SEHNR; CDR2 reads FQNEAQ (reference sequence). The V gene lost 0 bases and the J gene lost 7 bases, with 10 bases spanning the gap. The CDR3 has 14 amino acids. Replicate sorted-subset PCRs were loaded with 150 to 250 ng DNA, 29,000 or so T cell genomes. Produced via immunoSEQ multiplex PCR; TCRdb's table is partial and in-frame only. This sample yields millions of clones, of which 85% to 95% are seen a single time; about 0.39% belongs to the top ten. This sample is part of a study of shared clonotypes between healthy human individuals. Study-wide findings and caveats: The diversity represented, both genetic and in exposure history, was limited by few donors.

The sequenced sample was naive CD4+ T cells from PBMCs. Subset reported: CD45RA+ positively selected. V and J are TRBV7-9 and TRBJ1-3; D is unclear. This receptor was identified in a man aged 18-30 years in good health. Some clones in this sample may be carry-over from other donors' samples. The CDR3 region has the DNA TGTGCCAGCAGCTTAGCGGGTGAGAGGAACACCATATATTTT. It codes for CASSLAGERNTIYF. The whole variable domain, filled in from reference TRBV7-9 and TRBJ1-3, reads DTGVSQNPRHKITKRGQNVTFRCDPISEHNRLYWYRQTLGQGPEFLTYFQNEAQLEKSRLLSDRFSAERPKGSFSTLEIQRTEQGDSAMYLCASSLAGERNTIYFGEGSWLTVV.